The clone carrying this T cell receptor beta chain has ten or more counts. This sample was taken from a study of glioma-infiltrating T cells. Amplification of TCR alpha and beta CDR3 regions from RNA used iRepertoire nested multiplex PCR. Tissue mRNA or PBMC total RNA, 100-400 ng, went into one-step reverse transcription and amplification. One entry per CDR3 protein, called by TCRdb with MiXCR from the multiplex PCR reads. This sample has over 80,000 distinct CDR3 sequences, with roughly 40% found just once. V lost 3 bases and J lost 4; bases outside the gene matches: 2. The CDR3 has 15 amino acids. Looked up from germline, CDR1 is LNHDA and CDR2 is SQIVND (reference sequence).

The sample consisted of glioma tissue, nonneoplastic brain tissue, or PBMCs (not recorded which). The source of this sequence is a human donor with low-grade glioma or glioblastoma, undergoing nonglioma brain surgery, or in good health (not recorded which). The V and J genes are TRBV19 and TRBJ2-1; TRBD2 aligns across 11 bases. The DNA of the CDR3 is TGTGCCAGTAGTATCGGGACTAGCGGTTACAATGAGCAGTTCTTC. It translates to CASSIGTSGYNEQFF. The full variable domain, with the rest looked up from reference TRBV19 and TRBJ2-1, is DGGITQSPKYLFRKEGQNVTLSCEQNLNHDAMYWYRQDPGQGLRLIYYSQIVNDFQKGDIAEGYSVSREKKESFPLTVTSAQKNPTAFYLCASSIGTSGYNEQFFGPGTRLTVL.